The 9 T cell receptor beta chains below all came from one sample that was sequenced in a study of radiation and T cells in renal cell carcinoma. TCRdb keeps only in-frame clones here, not all; method: immunoSEQ multiplex PCR. The sample includes 150,000 or so clones, around four fifths of them seen just once. Time point described: baseline pretreatment blood. Treatment reported: 15 Gy SBRT to primary tumor, nephrectomy 4 weeks later. Sequences were derived from blood, sampled from a patient whose treatment included radiotherapy and nephrectomy. These receptors came from a woman aged 50 to 60 with renal cell carcinoma.

This chain connects TRBV14 to TRBJ1-1; 7 bases are shared with TRBD1. V was pared by 4 bases and J by 0 bases, with 5 bases of the junction left unmatched. The CDR3 is 15 amino acids. Looked up from germline, CDR1 is SGHDN and CDR2 is FVKESK. The CDR3 DNA reads as TGTGCCAGCAGCCCCCACAGGGGACTGAACACTGAAGCTTTCTTT. Amino acid sequence: CASSPHRGLNTEAFF.

This clone was observed a handful of times. The chain employs TRBV28 and TRBJ1-4; no reliable D call. The germline V gene encodes CDR1 MDHEN and CDR2 SYDVKM. The CDR3 sequence is 11 residues long. Trimming took 7 bases from V and 5 from J, leaving 5 bases between them. CDR3 nucleotide sequence: TGTGCCAGCACGGAGAATGAAAAACTGTTTTTT. Its translation: CASTENEKLFF.

A remark on this clone: This sample includes further DNA sequences coding for the same CDR3. The chain carries TRBV6-6 and TRBJ1-4, with D possibly TRBD1 on 5 matching bases. Germline CDR1 reads MNHNY; CDR2 reads SVGAGI (reference sequence). V lost 7 bases and J 0 bases, leaving 9 bases between the germline ends. The CDR3 has 14 residues. CDR3 region: CASKGTATNEKLFF. CDR3 nucleotide sequence: TGTGCCAGCAAGGGGACCGCAACTAATGAAAAACTGTTTTTT.

The chain recombines TRBV7-2 with TRBJ2-1; perhaps TRBD2 as D (7 bases). V was shortened by 2 bases and J by 4 bases, with 12 bases between the two germline ends. Germline V gives CDR1 SGHTA, CDR2 FQGNSA. The CDR3 loop spans 15 amino acids. DNA for the CDR3: TGTGCCAGCAGCTTATCGGCGGGGGCATACAATGAGCAGTTCTTC. This gives the protein CASSLSAGAYNEQFF.

This clone was picked up one time. This sequence joins TRBV6-5 and TRBJ1-1; D call uncertain. The CDR3 covers 15 residues. V shed 5 bases and J shed 0 bases, with 13 bases lying between them. Germline CDR1 reads MNHEY; CDR2 reads SVGAGI. In DNA, the CDR3 is TGTGCCAGCAGTCAAACCCACAGCCTGAACACTGAAGCTTTCTTT. It yields the protein CASSQTHSLNTEAFF.

This rearrangement joins TRBV19 to TRBJ2-7; 11 nucleotides agree with TRBD2. The CDR3 covers 15 residues. Germline loops: CDR1 LNHDA, CDR2 SQIVND (reference sequence). J was trimmed by 5 bases and V by 6 bases; bases with no gene match: 9. The CDR3 reads CASRTSGSGRDEQYF. Written as DNA, the CDR3 is TGTGCCAGTAGAACTAGCGGGAGTGGTAGGGACGAGCAGTACTTC. The variable domain in full, completed from reference TRBV19 and TRBJ2-7, reads DGGITQSPKYLFRKEGQNVTLSCEQNLNHDAMYWYRQDPGQGLRLIYYSQIVNDFQKGDIAEGYSVSREKKESFPLTVTSAQKNPTAFYLCASRTSGSGRDEQYFGPGTRLTVT.

This chain uses TRBV2 with TRBJ1-5; unclear D gene. Trimming stripped 3 bases from V and 13 bases from J, with 10 bases between. In germline, CDR1 is SNHLY, CDR2 FYNNEI. This CDR3 has 11 residues. For the CDR3, the DNA is TGTGCCAGCAGTGAGGGGAGACTACAGCATTTT. It codes for CASSEGRLQHF.

The J gene is TRBJ1-5, the V gene TRBV25-1, with a possible D match to TRBD1 (5 bases). V lost 5 bases and J lost 7, with 21 bases in between. CDR3 length: 16 residues. Germline values: CDR1 MGHDK, CDR2 SYGVNS. This chain's CDR3 is CASSTSTMGEGQPQHF. The CDR3 bases are TGTGCCAGCAGTACGTCCACCATGGGGGAAGGCCAGCCCCAGCATTTT.

This clone has a single count. The chain recombines TRBV25-1 with TRBJ2-3, with D unresolved. Germline CDR1 reads MGHDK; CDR2 reads SYGVNS. The CDR3 has 11 residues. V was pared by 4 bases and J by 9 bases, with 8 bases between. CDR3 protein: CASSVRETQYF. The CDR3 DNA follows: TGTGCCAGCAGTGTAAGGGAAACGCAGTATTTT.